This T cell receptor (beta chain) comes out of a study of T-cell memory formation after mild COVID-19. Points from the study as a whole: Cross-reactive memory apparently joined, as some responding clones appeared in pre-infection memory. Later expanders leaned CD4+, whereas day 15 to 85 contracting clones were balanced CD4/CD8. Day 37-peaking second-wave clones had unconfirmed SARS-CoV-2 specificity. Researchers report contracting CD4+ clones mostly in CM and EM, with CD8+ clones in EMRA.

TCRdb fed the 5' RACE reads into MiXCR, producing one record per CDR3 protein. Among under 200,000 distinct CDR3 sequences listed, 10% to 15% were seen once. Concerning this clonotype itself: Its antigen is not identified.

This CDR3 region has 16 residues. Trimming pared 1 base from V and 1 base from J, leaving 11 bases between. CDR1 is SEHNR, CDR2 FQNEAQ, per germline (reference sequence). The sequencing input was PBMCs or a T cell subset sorted from them (not recorded which). This chain joins TRBV7-9 and TRBJ1-3; D not certain. The origin of this receptor is a young man who had mild COVID-19 (a few samples of this study predate the infection). Cell type and time point are not known. The CDR3 DNA follows: TGTGCCAGCAGCTTAGTTGTGTCCGGGTCTGGAAACACCATATATTTT. This sequence encodes CASSLVVSGSGNTIYF.